This T cell receptor (beta chain) emerged from a study of blood T cell repertoires in COVID-19. Study summary: Samples came from the United States, Italy and Spain, spanning acute and convalescent COVID-19.

Only in-frame clones appear in the TCRdb table, and some are missing; sequencing was by immunoSEQ multiplex PCR. This table holds roughly 230,000 clones, almost 85% found once. V gave up 3 bases and J gave up 6 bases, with 7 bases separating them. This CDR3 is 12 amino acids long. Per the germline V gene, CDR1 is KGHSH and CDR2 is LQKENI. The chain recombines TRBV18 with TRBJ2-3; D gene uncertain. Sequencing was done on a sample of peripheral blood. The TCR originated in a man aged 45-65 years with acute or convalescent COVID-19. The CDR3: CASSPSYDTQYF. CDR3 nucleotide sequence: TGTGCCAGCTCACCCTCCTACGATACGCAGTATTTT.